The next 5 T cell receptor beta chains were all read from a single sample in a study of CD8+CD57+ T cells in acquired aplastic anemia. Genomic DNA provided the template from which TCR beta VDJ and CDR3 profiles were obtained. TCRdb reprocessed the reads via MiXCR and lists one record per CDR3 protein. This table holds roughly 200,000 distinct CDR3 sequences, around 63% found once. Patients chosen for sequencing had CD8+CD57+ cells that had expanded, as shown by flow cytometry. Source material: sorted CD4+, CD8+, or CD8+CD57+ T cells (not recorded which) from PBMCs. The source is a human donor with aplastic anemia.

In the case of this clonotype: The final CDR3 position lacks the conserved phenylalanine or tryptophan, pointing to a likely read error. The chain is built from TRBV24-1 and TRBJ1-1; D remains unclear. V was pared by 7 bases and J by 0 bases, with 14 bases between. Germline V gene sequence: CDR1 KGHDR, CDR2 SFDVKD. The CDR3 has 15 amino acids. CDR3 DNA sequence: TGTGCCACCAGAAAACGATCCAGGCTGAACACTGAAGCTTTCTCT. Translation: CATRKRSRLNTEAFS.

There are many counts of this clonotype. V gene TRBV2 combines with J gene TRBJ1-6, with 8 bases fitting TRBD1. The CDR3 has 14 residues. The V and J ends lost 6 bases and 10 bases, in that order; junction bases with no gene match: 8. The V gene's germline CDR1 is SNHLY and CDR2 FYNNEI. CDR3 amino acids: CASRPGGGGSPLHF. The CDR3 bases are TGTGCCAGCAGACCAGGGGGCGGGGGGTCACCCCTCCACTTT.

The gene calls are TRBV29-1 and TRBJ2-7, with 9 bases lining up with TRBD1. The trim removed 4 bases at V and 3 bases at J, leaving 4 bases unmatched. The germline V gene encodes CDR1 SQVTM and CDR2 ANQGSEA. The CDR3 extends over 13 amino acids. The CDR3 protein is CSVGTGGVYEQYF. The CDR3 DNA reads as TGCAGCGTTGGTACAGGGGGCGTCTACGAGCAGTACTTC.

CDR3: CASSQERWRNSPLHF. CDR3 in DNA: TGTGCCAGCAGCCAAGAACGGTGGCGGAATTCACCCCTCCACTTT. The chain carries TRBV9 and TRBJ1-6; D is unclear. The CDR3 contains 15 residues. CDR1 and CDR2 from the germline V gene are SGDLS and YYNGEE. Trimming left V 4 bases short and J 7 bases short, with 15 bases between.

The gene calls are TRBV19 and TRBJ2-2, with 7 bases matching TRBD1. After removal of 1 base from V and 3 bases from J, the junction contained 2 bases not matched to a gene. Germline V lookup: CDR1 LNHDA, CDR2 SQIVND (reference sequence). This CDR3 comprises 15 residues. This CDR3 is CASSIGGGYTGELFF. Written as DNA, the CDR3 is TGTGCCAGTAGTATAGGAGGGGGCTACACCGGGGAGCTGTTTTTT.